Listed here are 10 T cell receptor beta chains from one sample, sequenced in a study of tissue T cells after allogeneic stem cell transplantation. Time point meaning: mouse harvest day 14 after allogeneic transplant. Each mouse received 10^7 T-cell-depleted marrow cells plus 10^6 splenic CD5+ T cells by tail vein. The table came from immunoSEQ multiplex PCR; TCRdb's copy has only in-frame clones and leaves some out. Of roughly 3,200 clones detected, roughly half appear once; the ten largest clones hold approximately 15%. Sequences were obtained from gut tissue. These receptors all stem from a female BALB/c mouse given C57BL/6 T cells with graft-versus-host disease after an allogeneic hematopoietic cell transplant.

There are a few counts of this clone. Germline and genes here are mouse. The CDR3 end is not reached by the read, which stops 1 residue before it; the germline J gene fills it in. The chain carries TRBV1 and TRBJ1-5, with D maybe TRBD1 (5 bases). With 3 bases removed from V and 2 bases from J, the gap between germline ends came to 8 bases. The V gene's germline CDR1 is NSQYPW and CDR2 LRSPGD (reference sequence). The CDR3 is 14 residues long. Here the CDR3 reads CTCSARGDNQAPLF. The CDR3 DNA, read in part, is TGCACCTGCAGTGCGAGGGGTGACAACCAGGCTCCGCTT.

On this clone: The gene names given are mouse names. The CDR3 goes on 1 residue after the read ends, and that part is filled in from the germline J gene. The chain is built from TRBV12-2 and TRBJ2-7; 10 bases align to TRBD2. This CDR3 contains 13 residues. The V and J ends lost 4 bases and 4 bases, in that order; junction bases with no gene match: 3. Germline V gene data show CDR1 as SGHLS and CDR2 as HYDKME. The CDR3 region is CASSGTGAYEQYF. CDR3 DNA (partial): TGTGCCAGCTCCGGGACTGGGGCTTATGAACAGTAC.

This clone has just a few counts. Germline and genes: mouse. The sequenced fragment ends 1 residue before the CDR3 boundary, so the rest is inferred from the germline J gene. The rearrangement joins TRBV26 to TRBJ2-7; D might be TRBD1 (6 bases). The germline CDR1 and CDR2 sequences are KGHPV and FQNQEV (reference sequence). This CDR3 contains 13 residues. The V end was cut by 4 bases, the J end by 1 base, with 8 bases between. The CDR3 loop reads CASSHQGSYEQYF. The part of the CDR3 DNA that was read is TGTGCCAGCAGTCATCAGGGGTCCTATGAACAGTAC.

This clone was detected only a few times. Gene names refer to mouse genes. The DNA read from the CDR3 is TGTGCTAGCACGGGACTTGGAGCTGAGCAGTTC. It translates to CASTGLGAEQF. The complete CDR3 sequence is CASTGLGAEQFF. The genes are TRBV17 and TRBJ2-1, with D possibly matching TRBD2 (6 bases). The read falls 1 residue short of the CDR3 end, and the missing part is taken from the germline J gene. V was shortened by 7 bases and J by 7 bases, with 11 bases between the two germline ends. CDR1 and CDR2 from the germline V gene are MNHDT and YYDKIL. This CDR3 has 12 residues.

Judged by abundance, this clone is large. Gene labels here are mouse ones. The read is 1 residue too short to cover the CDR3 end, so that end is filled in from the germline J gene. The chain uses TRBV31 and TRBJ1-1; D ambiguous. The CDR3 runs to 13 residues. Germline CDR1 GKSSPN, CDR2 SITVG. The V gene lost 0 bases and the J gene lost 2 bases, with 7 bases spanning the gap. The sequenced part of the CDR3 DNA is TGTGCCTGGAGTCTAATAGATAACACAGAAGTCTTC. Protein sequence: CAWSLIDNTEVF. In full, the CDR3 reads CAWSLIDNTEVFF.

A word on this clone: All gene names here are mouse names. Coverage ceases 1 residue before the CDR3 finishes, and the germline J gene fills in the end. The chain carries TRBV13-2 and TRBJ2-2, with TRBD2 matching 9 bases. CDR1 NNHNN and CDR2 SYGAGS come from the germline V gene (reference sequence). The CDR3 is 14 amino acids. Germline trimming cut 6 bases from V and 1 base from J; bases unmatched to any gene: 1. CDR3 in amino acids: CASATGGNTGQLYF. The CDR3 bases that were read are TGTGCCAGCGCGACTGGGGGAAACACCGGGCAGCTCTAC.

Turning to this clone: These gene names are mouse names. The read ends 1 residue early relative to the CDR3; the germline J gene fills the gap. The V and J genes are TRBV3 and TRBJ1-1, with 11 bases lining up with TRBD1. Germline CDR1 and CDR2: SNHLY and FYNGKV (reference sequence). This CDR3 region has 15 residues. V was clipped by 0 bases and J by 8 bases; unmatched bases: 5. CDR3 protein: CASSLARDRGFEVFF. Incomplete CDR3 DNA: TGTGCCAGCAGCTTAGCGCGGGACAGGGGGTTTGAAGTCTTC.

This clone was recorded a few times. Germline and genes: mouse. Read data end 1 residue before the CDR3 end; the end is taken from the germline J gene. The chain carries TRBV23 and TRBJ2-1; the table gives TRBD2 as D, unverified against the DNA. CDR1 is KGHTA, CDR2 FQNQQP, per germline. This CDR3 comprises 15 residues. The sequenced CDR3 bases are TGCTCCAGCAGGACTGGGGGGCGTAACTATGCTGAGCAGTTC. Its protein product is CSSRTGGRNYAEQF. The whole CDR3 protein is CSSRTGGRNYAEQFF.

This clone came up a few times. Germline and genes: mouse. The missing CDR3 end, 1 residue past where the read stops, is filled in from the germline J gene. The chain uses TRBV1 and TRBJ2-5, with TRBD2 identical over 11 bases. The CDR3 is made up of 17 amino acids. The V segment lost 0 bases and the J segment 3 bases; nucleotides outside the gene matches: 5. The germline CDR1 and CDR2 sequences are NSQYPW and LRSPGD (reference sequence). The CDR3: CTCSAEGLGGPQDTQYF. Incomplete CDR3 DNA: TGCACCTGCAGTGCAGAAGGACTGGGGGGTCCTCAAGACACCCAGTAC.

In the case of this clone: The genes are named according to mouse. Read data end 1 residue before the CDR3 end; the end is taken from the germline J gene. This chain links TRBV5 with TRBJ2-7, with TRBD2 matching over 8 bases. Germline CDR1 LGHNA, CDR2 YNLKQL (reference sequence). With 4 bases clipped from V and 7 bases from J, the junction kept 6 bases outside the gene matches. This CDR3 spans 13 amino acids. The covered CDR3 bases are TGTGCCAGCAGCCCCCCTGGGGGGCGCGAACAGTAC. The encoded protein is CASSPPGGREQY. The entire CDR3 protein reads CASSPPGGREQYF.